These 4 T cell receptor beta chains were all obtained from the same sample, sequenced in a study of T cells after yellow fever vaccination. TCRdb re-derived calls from the 5' RACE reads in MiXCR, one entry per CDR3 protein. The sample includes around 610,000 distinct CDR3 sequences, roughly 13% of them seen just once. The sequences come from PBMCs, collected on the day of the yellow fever booster vaccination. These receptors were obtained from a man aged 30 to 39 who received the YFV17D yellow fever vaccine.

This clonotype was seen a few times. The V gene is TRBV13, the J gene TRBJ2-7, with D uncertain. The V gene lost 6 bases and the J gene lost 6 bases, with 15 bases spanning the gap. CDR3 length equals 13 residues. The germline gives CDR1 PRHDT, CDR2 FYEKMQ (reference sequence). CDR3 DNA sequence: TGTGCCAGCAGTGCCAATAGGGCGGTCGAGCAGTACTTC. This codes for CASSANRAVEQYF.

CDR3 in amino acids: CASSLGPLSRGGTF. The CDR3 DNA is TGTGCCAGCAGTTTGGGACCGCTCTCTCGGGGAGGCACCTTC. The chain joins TRBV12-3 or TRBV12-4 to TRBJ1-2, with D possibly being TRBD1 (5 bases). The CDR3 is 14 residues long. Trimming cost V 3 bases and J 13 bases, with 21 bases left between them.

This clonotype was picked up a small number of times. V usage is TRBV2 and J usage is TRBJ1-4; D may be TRBD1 (5 bases). CDR3 length: 14 amino acids. The germline gives CDR1 SNHLY, CDR2 FYNNEI. V was pared by 6 bases and J by 2 bases, with 10 bases between. CDR3 in amino acids: CASRIRVTNEKLFF. The CDR3 DNA sequence: TGTGCCAGCAGGATCAGGGTCACTAATGAAAAACTGTTTTTT.

V and J are TRBV4-3 and TRBJ2-3, with D perhaps matching TRBD1 (7 bases). This CDR3 is 17 amino acids long. Trimming stripped 4 bases from V and 1 base from J, with 18 bases between. Germline-derived CDR1 and CDR2 are LGHNA and YSLEER. The CDR3 DNA is TGCGCCAGCAGCCCCTCCGGGACCAGGGGGGGCACAGATACGCAGTATTTT. Amino acids: CASSPSGTRGGTDTQYF.